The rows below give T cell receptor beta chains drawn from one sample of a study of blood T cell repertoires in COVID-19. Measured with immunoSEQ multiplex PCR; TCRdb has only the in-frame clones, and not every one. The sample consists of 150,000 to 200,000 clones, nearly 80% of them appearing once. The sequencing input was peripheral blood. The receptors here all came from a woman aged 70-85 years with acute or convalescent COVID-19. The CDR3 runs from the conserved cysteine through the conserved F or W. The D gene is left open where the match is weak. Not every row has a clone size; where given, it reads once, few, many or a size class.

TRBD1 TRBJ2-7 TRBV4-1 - TGCGCCAGCAGCCAAGCGACAGGGGCCCGCGAGCAGTACTTC CASSQATGAREQYF
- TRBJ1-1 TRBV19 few TGTGCCAGTAGTATCGAAGGCAGGCCATGGCGGAGGACTGAAGCTTTCTTT CASSIEGRPWRRTEAFF
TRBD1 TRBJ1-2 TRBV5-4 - TGTGCCAGCAGCTTGGGGTCGGACAGGGGTCTCTATGGCTACACCTTC CASSLGSDRGLYGYTF
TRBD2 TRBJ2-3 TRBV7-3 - TGTGCCAGCAGCTTAACAGCGGGAGTTGCAGATACGCAGTATTTT CASSLTAGVADTQYF
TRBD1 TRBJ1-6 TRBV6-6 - TGTGCCAGCAGCCCGACAGGGGGCGAGGTTTCACCCCTCCACTTT CASSPTGGEVSPLHF
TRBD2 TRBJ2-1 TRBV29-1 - TGCAGCGTTGAAGAGATTAGCGGGAGATTTGGAAGAGAGCAGTTCTTC CSVEEISGRFGREQFF
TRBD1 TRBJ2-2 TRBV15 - TGTGCCACCAGCAGGGGACAGGGGGCGACCGGGGAGCTGTTTTTT CATSRGQGATGELFF
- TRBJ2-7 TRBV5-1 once TGCGCCAGCAGCTTGGAACCGGAGGGCGAGCAGTACTTC CASSLEPEGEQYF
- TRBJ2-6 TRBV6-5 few TGTGCCAGCAGGAGGGGGGGATCTGGGGCCAACGTCCTGACTTTC CASRRGGSGANVLTF
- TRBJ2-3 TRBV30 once TGTGCCATTGCCGACAGGCTGGCTTCCACAGATACGCAGTATTTT CAIADRLASTDTQYF
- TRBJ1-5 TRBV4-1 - TGCGCCAGCAGCCTCCTATTTAATCCGGGGAATCAGCCCCAGCATTTT CASSLLFNPGNQPQHF
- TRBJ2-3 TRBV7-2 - TGTGCCAGCAGCTTAGCGGGAGTTAGGGCAGATACGCAGTATTTT CASSLAGVRADTQYF
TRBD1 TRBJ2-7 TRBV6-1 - TGTGCCAGCAGTGAAACCCCCGGGACAGGGGGCTCCCTGAGTTACGAGCAGTACTTC CASSETPGTGGSLSYEQYF
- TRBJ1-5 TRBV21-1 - TGTGCCAGCAGCAAAGCCACGGTATCGGGTTGTCAGCCCCAGCATTTT CASSKATVSGCQPQHF
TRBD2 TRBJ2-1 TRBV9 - TGTGCCAGCAGCGCCACTAGCGGGGGTTACAATGAGCAGTTCTTC CASSATSGGYNEQFF
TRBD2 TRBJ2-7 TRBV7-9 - TGTGCCAGCAGCTCAACGACGGGCGGGTTCGGGACTAGCTCCTACGAGCAGTACTTC CASSSTTGGFGTSSYEQYF
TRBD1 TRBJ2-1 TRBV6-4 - TGTGCCAGCAGTCAAGACAGGGGGGGTGAGCAGTTCTTC CASSQDRGGEQFF
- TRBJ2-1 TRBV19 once TGTGCCAGTAAGCGAACTAGTGAAATCTCGAATGAGCAGTTCTTC CASKRTSEISNEQFF
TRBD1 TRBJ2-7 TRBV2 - TGTGCCAGCAGTCGACAGGGGTTCGGCTCCGAGCAGTACTTC CASSRQGFGSEQYF
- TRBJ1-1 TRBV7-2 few TGTGCCAGCAGCTTGGGGGGAAGGCGACGGAACACTGAAGCTTTCTTT CASSLGGRRRNTEAFF
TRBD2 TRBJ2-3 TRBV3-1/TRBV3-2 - TGTGCCAGCAGCCAAGTGCTAGCGGGAGGGGGGCCAGATACGCAGTATTTT CASSQVLAGGGPDTQYF
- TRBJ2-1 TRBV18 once TGTGCCAGCTCACTTGACTACGCGAGCTCCTACAATGAGCAGTTCTTC CASSLDYASSYNEQFF
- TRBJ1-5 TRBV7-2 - TGTGCCAGCAGCTTATCAGTCAATCAGCCCCAGCATTTT CASSLSVNQPQHF
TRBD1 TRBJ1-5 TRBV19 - TGTGCCAGTAGGAAAGACAGGGTCGGCAATCAGCCCCAGCATTTT CASRKDRVGNQPQHF
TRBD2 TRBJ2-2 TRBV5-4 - TGTGCCAGCAGCTTGGCTAGCGGGAGCACCGGGGAGCTGTTTTTT CASSLASGSTGELFF
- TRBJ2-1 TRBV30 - TGTGCCTGGAATCACAGCCCCGCCAACAATGAGCAGTTCTTC CAWNHSPANNEQFF
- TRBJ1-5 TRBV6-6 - TGTGCCAGCTATACAGGGATGGGTCAGCCCCAGCATTTT CASYTGMGQPQHF
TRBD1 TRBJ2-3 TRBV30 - TGTGCCTGGACCAATCCCGGGACAGAGAGCACAGATACGCAGTATTTT CAWTNPGTESTDTQYF
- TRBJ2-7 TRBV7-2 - TGTGCCAGCAGCTTACGTAGCGGACCCCCCTACGAGCAGTACTTC CASSLRSGPPYEQYF
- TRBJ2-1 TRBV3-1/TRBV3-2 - TGTGCCAGCAGCCAAGACTCCACGGGCTACAATGAGCAGTTCTTC CASSQDSTGYNEQFF
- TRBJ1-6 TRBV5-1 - TGCGCCAGCAGCTGGGCTGATCGGGGTTCACCCCTCCACTTT CASSWADRGSPLHF
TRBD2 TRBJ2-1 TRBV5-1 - TGCGCCAGCAGCTTGGGGACTAGCGGACAAAGCTACAATGAGCAGTTCTTC CASSLGTSGQSYNEQFF
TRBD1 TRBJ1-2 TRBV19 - TGTGCCAGTATGAGTAAAGGGGAGACAGGGAAATTCTATGGCTACACCTTC CASMSKGETGKFYGYTF
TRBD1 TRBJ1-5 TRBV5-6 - TGTGCCAGCAGTCGACAGGGGTCCGGACAGCCCCAGCATTTT CASSRQGSGQPQHF
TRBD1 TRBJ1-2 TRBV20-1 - TGCAGTGTGGACAGGGGCTATGGCTACACCTTC CSVDRGYGYTF
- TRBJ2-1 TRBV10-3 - TGTGCCATCAGTGAACCGGGGGACAATGAGCAGTTCTTC CAISEPGDNEQFF
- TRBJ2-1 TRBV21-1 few TGTGCCAGCACCAAAGCGGGAGGGAAGGTGATATACAATGAGCAGTTCTTC CASTKAGGKVIYNEQFF
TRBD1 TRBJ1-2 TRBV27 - TGTGCCAGCAGTCCTCTCGGACAGGGGGTTAACTATGGCTACACCTTC CASSPLGQGVNYGYTF
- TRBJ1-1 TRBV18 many TGTGCCAGCTCACCATCTATACAGGGAGGGTCCACTGAAGCTTTCTTT CASSPSIQGGSTEAFF
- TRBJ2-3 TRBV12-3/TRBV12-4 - TGTGCCAGCAGTTTTTCTGATACGCAGTATTTT CASSFSDTQYF
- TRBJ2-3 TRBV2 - TGTGCCAGCCACGGAGAAACAGATACGCAGTATTTT CASHGETDTQYF
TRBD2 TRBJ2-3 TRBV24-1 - TGTGCCACCAGTGCTAAGCGGGAGACCACAGATACGCAGTATTTT CATSAKRETTDTQYF
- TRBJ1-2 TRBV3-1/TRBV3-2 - TGTGCCAGCTCCAATTCGAGGGGGGGTGATGGCTACACCTTC CASSNSRGGDGYTF
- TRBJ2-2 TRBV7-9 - TGTGCCAGCAGCTTACTCGGGGAGCTGTTTTTT CASSLLGELFF
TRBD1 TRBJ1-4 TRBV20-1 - TGCAGTGCTGGACAGGGGAAGCTGTTTTTT CSAGQGKLFF